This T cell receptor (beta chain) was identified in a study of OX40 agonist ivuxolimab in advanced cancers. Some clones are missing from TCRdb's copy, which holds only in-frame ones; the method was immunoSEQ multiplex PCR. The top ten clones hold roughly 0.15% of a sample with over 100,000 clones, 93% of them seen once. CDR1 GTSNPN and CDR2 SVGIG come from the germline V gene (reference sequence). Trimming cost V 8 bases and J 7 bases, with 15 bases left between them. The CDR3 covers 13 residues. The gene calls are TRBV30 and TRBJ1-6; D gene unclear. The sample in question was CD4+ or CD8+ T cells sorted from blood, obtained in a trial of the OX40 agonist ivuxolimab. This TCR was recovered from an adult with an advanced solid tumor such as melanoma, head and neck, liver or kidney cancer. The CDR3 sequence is CAGFNTGNSPLHF. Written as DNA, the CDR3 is TGTGCCGGATTTAACACTGGCAATTCACCCCTCCACTTT.